Reported below is one T cell receptor beta chain. The data belong to a study of blood T cell repertoires in COVID-19. Enrolled through a virtual design, the participants were between roughly 18 and 100 years of age and came from fewer than 30 US areas. Before being deemed recovered, Cohort 3 donors had two negative PCRs, clearance, or symptom resolution. CDR1 and CDR2 from the germline V gene are LGHNT and FRNRAP. Trimming left V 6 bases short and J 2 bases short, with 14 bases between. The length of the CDR3 is 15 residues. Clones were read by immunoSEQ multiplex PCR, and TCRdb kept only the in-frame ones, dropping some. The data contain roughly 290,000 clones, 89% of them singletons.

The sequencing input was PBMCs or T cells enriched from blood (not recorded which). This chain links TRBV12-5 with TRBJ2-1, with D possibly matching TRBD2 (5 bases). The origin of this receptor is a woman aged 40 to 50 who had recovered from COVID-19. CDR3 region: CASGKEEAAYNEQFF. Written as DNA, the CDR3 is TGTGCTAGTGGGAAGGAGGAGGCCGCCTACAATGAGCAGTTCTTC.